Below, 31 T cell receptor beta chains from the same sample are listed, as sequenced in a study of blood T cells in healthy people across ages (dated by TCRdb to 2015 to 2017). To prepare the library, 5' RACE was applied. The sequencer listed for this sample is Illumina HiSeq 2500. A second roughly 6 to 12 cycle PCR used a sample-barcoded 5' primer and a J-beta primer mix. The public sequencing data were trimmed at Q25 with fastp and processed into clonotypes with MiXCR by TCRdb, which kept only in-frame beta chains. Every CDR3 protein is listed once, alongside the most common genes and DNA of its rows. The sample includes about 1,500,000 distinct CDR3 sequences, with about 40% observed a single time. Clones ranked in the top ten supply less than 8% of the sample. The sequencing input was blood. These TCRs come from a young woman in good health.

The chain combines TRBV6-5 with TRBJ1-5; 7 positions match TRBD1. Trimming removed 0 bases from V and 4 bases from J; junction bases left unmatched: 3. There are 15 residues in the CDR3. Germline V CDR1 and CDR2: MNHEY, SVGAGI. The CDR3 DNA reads TGTGCCAGCAGTTACTCGGGGGACAGAAATCAGCCCCAGCATTTT. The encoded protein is CASSYSGDRNQPQHF.

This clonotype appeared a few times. As DNA, the CDR3 is TGCGCCAGCAGCCAAGATCTTGGGGGCGGCGCGGCTTTCTTT. Translating gives CASSQDLGGGAAFF. This rearrangement joins TRBV4-1 to TRBJ1-1; D possibly corresponds to TRBD1 (6 bases). Trimming removed 0 bases from V and 11 bases from J, with 16 bases in between. CDR3 length: 14 amino acids. The germline CDR1 and CDR2 sequences are MGHRA and YSYEKL.

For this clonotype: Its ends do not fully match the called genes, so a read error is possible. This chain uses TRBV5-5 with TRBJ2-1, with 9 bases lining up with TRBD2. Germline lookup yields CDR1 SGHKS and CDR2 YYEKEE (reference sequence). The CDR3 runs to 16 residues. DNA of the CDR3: TGTGCCAGCTCACTCCAAGCGGGAGGCGCCTACAATGAGCGGTTCTTC. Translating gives CASSLQAGGAYNERFF.

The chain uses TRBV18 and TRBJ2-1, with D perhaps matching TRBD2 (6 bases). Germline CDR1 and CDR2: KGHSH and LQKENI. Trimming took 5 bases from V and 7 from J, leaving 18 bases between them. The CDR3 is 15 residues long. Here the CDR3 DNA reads TGTGCCAGCTCAATCCTTTCCGGGACTGAAAATGAGCAGTTCTTC. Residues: CASSILSGTENEQFF.

The CDR3 sequence is CASSSGGINEQFF. CDR3 bases: TGCGCCAGCAGCTCGGGGGGAATTAATGAGCAGTTCTTC. The genes are TRBV5-1 and TRBJ2-1; 7 bases fit TRBD2. From germline, CDR1 is SGHRS and CDR2 YFSETQ. Germline trimming cut 3 bases from V and 7 bases from J; bases unmatched to any gene: 4. CDR3 length: 13 residues. Combining the CDR3 with reference TRBV5-1 and TRBJ2-1 gives the whole variable domain KAGVTQTPRYLIKTRGQQVTLSCSPISGHRSVSWYQQTPGQGLQFLFEYFSETQRNKGNFPGRFSGRQFSNSRSEMNVSTLELGDSALYLCASSSGGINEQFFGPGTRLTVL.

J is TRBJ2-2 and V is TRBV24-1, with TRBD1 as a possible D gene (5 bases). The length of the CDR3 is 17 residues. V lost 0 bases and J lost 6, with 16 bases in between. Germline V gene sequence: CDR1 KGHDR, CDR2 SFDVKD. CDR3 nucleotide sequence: TGTGCCACCAGTGATTTGTCTTCAGGGTTGGGGTCCGGGGAGCTGTTTTTT. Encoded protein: CATSDLSSGLGSGELFF.

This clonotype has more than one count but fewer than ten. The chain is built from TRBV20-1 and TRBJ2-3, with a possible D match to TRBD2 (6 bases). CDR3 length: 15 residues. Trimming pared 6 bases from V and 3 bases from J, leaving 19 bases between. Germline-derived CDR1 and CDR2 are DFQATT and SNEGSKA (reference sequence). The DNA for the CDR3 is TGCAGTGCCTCCGCCGGGGGAAAAGGGACAGATACGCAGTATTTT. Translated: CSASAGGKGTDTQYF.

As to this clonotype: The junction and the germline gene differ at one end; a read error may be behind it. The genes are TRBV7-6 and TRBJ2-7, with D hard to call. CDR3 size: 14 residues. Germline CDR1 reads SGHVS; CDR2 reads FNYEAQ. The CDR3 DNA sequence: TGTGCCAGCAGCTTAGCAGGGCAGTCCTACGGGCAGTACTTC. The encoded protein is CASSLAGQSYGQYF.

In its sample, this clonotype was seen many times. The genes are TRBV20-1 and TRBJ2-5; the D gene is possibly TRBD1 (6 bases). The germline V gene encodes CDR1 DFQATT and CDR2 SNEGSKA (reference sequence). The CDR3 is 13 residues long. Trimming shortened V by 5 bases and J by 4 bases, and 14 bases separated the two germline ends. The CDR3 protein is CSASKGVGETQYF. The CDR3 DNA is TGCAGTGCTTCTAAGGGGGTTGGAGAGACCCAGTACTTC.

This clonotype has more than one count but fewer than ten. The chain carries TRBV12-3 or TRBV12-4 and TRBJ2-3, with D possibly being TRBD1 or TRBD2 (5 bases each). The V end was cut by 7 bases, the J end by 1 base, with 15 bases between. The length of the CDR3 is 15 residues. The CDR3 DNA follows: TGTGCCAGCACCCTGGGGTGGGGACGCACAGATACGCAGTATTTT. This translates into CASTLGWGRTDTQYF.

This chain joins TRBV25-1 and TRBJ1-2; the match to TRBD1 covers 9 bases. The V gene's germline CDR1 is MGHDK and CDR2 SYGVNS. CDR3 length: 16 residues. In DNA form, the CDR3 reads TGTGTCAGTAAAGGGAGTTCCGGGACAGGGAATGATGGCTACACCTTC. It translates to CVSKGSSGTGNDGYTF.

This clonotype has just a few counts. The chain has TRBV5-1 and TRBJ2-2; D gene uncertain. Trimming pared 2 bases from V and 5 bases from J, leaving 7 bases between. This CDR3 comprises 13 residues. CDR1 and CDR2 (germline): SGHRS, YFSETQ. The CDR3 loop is CASSFLVTGELFF. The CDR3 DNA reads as TGCGCCAGCAGCTTTCTAGTTACCGGGGAGCTGTTTTTT.

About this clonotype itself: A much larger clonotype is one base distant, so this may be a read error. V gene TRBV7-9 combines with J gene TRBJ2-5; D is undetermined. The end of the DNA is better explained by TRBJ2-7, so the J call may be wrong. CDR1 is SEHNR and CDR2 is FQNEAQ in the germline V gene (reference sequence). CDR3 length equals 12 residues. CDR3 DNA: TGTGTCAGCAGCTTTGCCCCCTACGAGCAGTACTTC. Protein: CVSSFAPYEQYF.

The CDR3 loop is CATSLQGAATEAFF. CDR3 bases: TGTGCCACCAGCTTACAGGGGGCCGCCACTGAAGCTTTCTTT. V usage is TRBV15 and J usage is TRBJ1-1; 9 bases are a match to TRBD1. This CDR3 comprises 14 residues. Per the germline V gene, CDR1 is LNHNV and CDR2 is YYDKDF (reference sequence). The junction had 5 bases not matched to a gene; V was cut back by 5 bases and J by 4 bases.

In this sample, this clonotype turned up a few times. In DNA form, the CDR3 reads TGCAGTGCTACACAGGGGCAAACTGAAGCTTTCTTT. It yields the protein CSATQGQTEAFF. The rearrangement uses TRBV20-1 and TRBJ1-1, with TRBD1 identical over 7 bases. Germline assignment: CDR1 DFQATT and CDR2 SNEGSKA (reference sequence). V shed 4 bases, J shed 5 bases, and the junction held 4 bases outside the gene matches. The length of the CDR3 is 12 residues.

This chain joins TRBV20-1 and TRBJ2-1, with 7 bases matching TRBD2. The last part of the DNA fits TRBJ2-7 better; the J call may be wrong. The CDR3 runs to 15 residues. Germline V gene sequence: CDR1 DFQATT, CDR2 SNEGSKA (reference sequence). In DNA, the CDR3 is TGCAGTGCTCCAGTAAGCGGGGCCGCCTACAATGAGCAGTACTTC. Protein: CSAPVSGAAYNEQYF.

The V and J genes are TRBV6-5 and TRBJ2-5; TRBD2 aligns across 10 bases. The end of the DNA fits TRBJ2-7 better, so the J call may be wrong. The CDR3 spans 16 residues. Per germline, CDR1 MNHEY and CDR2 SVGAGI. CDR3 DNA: TGTGCCAGCAGTTACTCGACTAGCGGGCGAATCTACGAGCAGTACTTC. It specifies CASSYSTSGRIYEQYF.

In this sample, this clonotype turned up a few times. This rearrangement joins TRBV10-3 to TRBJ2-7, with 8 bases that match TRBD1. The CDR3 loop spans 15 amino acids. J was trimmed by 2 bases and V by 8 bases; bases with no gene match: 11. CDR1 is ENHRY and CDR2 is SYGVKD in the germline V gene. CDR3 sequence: CAIHETGALTYEQYF. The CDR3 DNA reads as TGTGCCATCCATGAGACAGGGGCCTTAACCTACGAGCAGTACTTC.

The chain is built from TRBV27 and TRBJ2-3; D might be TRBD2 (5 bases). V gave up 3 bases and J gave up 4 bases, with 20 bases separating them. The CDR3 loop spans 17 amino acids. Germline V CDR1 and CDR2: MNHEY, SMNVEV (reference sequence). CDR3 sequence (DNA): TGTGCCAGCAGTTTCATCCGGGCCCGGGAAGGTCCAGATACGCAGTATTTT. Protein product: CASSFIRAREGPDTQYF.

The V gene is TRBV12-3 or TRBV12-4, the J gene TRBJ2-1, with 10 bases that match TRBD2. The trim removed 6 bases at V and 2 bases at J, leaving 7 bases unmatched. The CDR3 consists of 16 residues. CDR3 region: CASSPTSGATYNEQFF. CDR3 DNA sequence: TGTGCCAGCAGCCCCACTAGCGGGGCAACCTACAATGAGCAGTTCTTC.

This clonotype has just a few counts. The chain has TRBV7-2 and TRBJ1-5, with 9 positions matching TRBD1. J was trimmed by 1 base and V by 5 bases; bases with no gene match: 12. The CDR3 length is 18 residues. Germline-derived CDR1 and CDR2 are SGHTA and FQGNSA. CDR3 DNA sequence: TGTGCCAGCAGCCCCCAGGGGACAGGGCGGCACAGCAATCAGCCCCAGCATTTT. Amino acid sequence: CASSPQGTGRHSNQPQHF.

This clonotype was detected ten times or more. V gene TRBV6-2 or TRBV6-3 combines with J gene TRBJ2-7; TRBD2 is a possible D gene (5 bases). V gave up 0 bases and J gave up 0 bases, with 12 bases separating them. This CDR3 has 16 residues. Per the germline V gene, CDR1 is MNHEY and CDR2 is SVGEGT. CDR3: CASSYSVGADSYEQYF. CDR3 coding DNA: TGTGCCAGCAGTTACTCCGTGGGAGCCGACTCCTACGAGCAGTACTTC.

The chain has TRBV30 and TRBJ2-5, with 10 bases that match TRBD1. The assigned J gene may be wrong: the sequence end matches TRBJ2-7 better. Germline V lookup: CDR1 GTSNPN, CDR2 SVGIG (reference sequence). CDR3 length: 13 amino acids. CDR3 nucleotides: TGTGCCTGGAGTGGGGACAGGGGTTACGAGCAGTACTTC. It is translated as CAWSGDRGYEQYF.

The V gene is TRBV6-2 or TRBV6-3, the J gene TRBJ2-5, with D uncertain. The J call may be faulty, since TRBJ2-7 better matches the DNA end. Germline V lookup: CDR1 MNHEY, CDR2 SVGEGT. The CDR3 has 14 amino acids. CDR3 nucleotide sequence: TGTGCCAGCAGTTACTCGGATTCACAGTACGAGCAGTACTTC. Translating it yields CASSYSDSQYEQYF.

Written as DNA, the CDR3 is TGTGCCAGCAGCCGTATAGCGGGAGTAGCGTCCTACGAGCAGTACTTC. This sequence encodes CASSRIAGVASYEQYF. The gene calls are TRBV7-6 and TRBJ2-7; TRBD2 matches 9 bases. The CDR3 has 16 residues. Germline CDR1 reads SGHVS; CDR2 reads FNYEAQ. With V trimmed by 5 bases and J by 1 base, 9 bases remained unmatched.

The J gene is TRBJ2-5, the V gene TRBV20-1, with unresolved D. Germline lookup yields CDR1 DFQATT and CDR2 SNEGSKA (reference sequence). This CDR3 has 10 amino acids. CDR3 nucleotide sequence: TGCAGGGCTTTTTCGCGTCCGCAGTACTTC. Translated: CRAFSRPQYF.

The chain's CDR3 is CASSAGTLTYEQYF. The CDR3 DNA sequence: TGTGCCAGCAGTGCTGGGACACTAACCTACGAGCAGTACTTC. This sequence joins TRBV25-1 and TRBJ2-7; the D gene is possibly TRBD1 (6 bases). This CDR3 is 14 amino acids long. Germline values: CDR1 MGHDK, CDR2 SYGVNS. V lost 4 bases to trimming and J lost 2 bases, with 12 bases between them.

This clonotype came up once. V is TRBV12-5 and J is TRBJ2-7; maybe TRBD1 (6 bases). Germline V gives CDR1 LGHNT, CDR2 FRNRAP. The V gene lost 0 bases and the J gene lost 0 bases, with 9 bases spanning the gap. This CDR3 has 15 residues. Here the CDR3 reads CASGLVPQGSYEQYF. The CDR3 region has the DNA TGTGCTAGTGGTTTGGTCCCACAGGGCTCCTACGAGCAGTACTTC. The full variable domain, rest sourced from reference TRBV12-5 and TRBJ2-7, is DARVTQTPRHKVTEMGQEVTMRCQPILGHNTVFWYRQTMMQGLELLAYFRNRAPLDDSGMPKDRFSAEMPDATLATLKIQPSEPRDSAVYFCASGLVPQGSYEQYFGPGTRLTVT.

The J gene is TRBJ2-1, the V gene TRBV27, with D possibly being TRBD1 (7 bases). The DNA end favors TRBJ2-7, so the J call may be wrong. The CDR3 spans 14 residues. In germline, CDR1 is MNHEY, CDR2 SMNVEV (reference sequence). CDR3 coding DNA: TGTGCCAGCAGTGCGGGACAGCTATACAATGAGCAGTACTTC. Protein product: CASSAGQLYNEQYF.

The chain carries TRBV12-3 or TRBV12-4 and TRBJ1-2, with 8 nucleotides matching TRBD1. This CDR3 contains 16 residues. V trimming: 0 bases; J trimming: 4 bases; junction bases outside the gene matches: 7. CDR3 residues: CASSLAGQGFPYGYTF. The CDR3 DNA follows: TGTGCCAGCAGTTTAGCTGGACAGGGATTCCCCTATGGCTACACCTTC.

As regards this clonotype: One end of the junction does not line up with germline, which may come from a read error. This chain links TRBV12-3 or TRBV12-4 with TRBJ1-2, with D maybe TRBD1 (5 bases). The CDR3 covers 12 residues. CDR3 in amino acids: CASRLVGAGYTF. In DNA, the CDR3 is TGTGCCAGCAGGTTAGTAGGGGCGGGCTACACCTTC.